This T cell receptor (beta chain) appears in the sequencing data of a study of blood T cell repertoires in COVID-19. As for the study in general: The analysed material was cDNA or gDNA that came from T cells, B-cell-depleted T cells, or PBMCs.

J gave up 8 bases and V 5 bases, and 4 bases lay outside the gene matches. This CDR3 region has 13 residues. Original processing notes: Estimates of nucleated cell counts were drawn from the amplification of reference gene primers. TCRdb's table, derived via immunoSEQ multiplex PCR, lists solely in-frame clones and lacks some. V, J and clone size are those of that table, while D and trimming were read from the DNA. The sample has around 190,000 clones, roughly 76% seen once; the top ten hold 9.5% to 11%. J is TRBJ2-4 and V is TRBV12-3 or TRBV12-4, with 9 nucleotides matching TRBD1. Source material: peripheral blood. This sequence originates from a woman aged 40-49 years with COVID-19, enrolled during active disease. This CDR3 reads CASSRTGADIQYF. The CDR3 bases are TGTGCCAGCAGTAGGACAGGGGCAGACATTCAGTACTTC.